The entry below gives a single T cell receptor (beta chain) sequence along with its context. Its antigen is not identified. Trimming took 1 base from V and 0 from J, leaving 7 bases between them. The length of the CDR3 is 16 residues. Germline V gene lookup returns CDR1 SEHNR and CDR2 FQNEAQ (reference sequence). Libraries were prepared by immunoSEQ multiplex PCR; TCRdb keeps only in-frame clonotypes and omits some of them. Counted here are about 73,000 clones, nearly 90% occurring once; the ten biggest clones make up about 9.3%. The sample comes from a study of T cell responses to AZD1222 COVID-19 vaccine. General study results and limits: Regions left unmutated in variants are reportedly the target of nearly half of spike-specific TCRs. Donors in the cohort were predominantly white British and more often female, and clonal diversity was possibly underestimated.

The chain recombines TRBV7-9 with TRBJ1-6; no firm D call. The sequencing used peripheral blood, collected 28 days after the second AZD1222 dose. The origin of this receptor is an adult who received the AZD1222 COVID-19 vaccine. For the CDR3, the DNA is TGTGCCAGCAGCTTAGATCGGAGCTCCTATAATTCACCCCTCCACTTT. The encoded protein is CASSLDRSSYNSPLHF.